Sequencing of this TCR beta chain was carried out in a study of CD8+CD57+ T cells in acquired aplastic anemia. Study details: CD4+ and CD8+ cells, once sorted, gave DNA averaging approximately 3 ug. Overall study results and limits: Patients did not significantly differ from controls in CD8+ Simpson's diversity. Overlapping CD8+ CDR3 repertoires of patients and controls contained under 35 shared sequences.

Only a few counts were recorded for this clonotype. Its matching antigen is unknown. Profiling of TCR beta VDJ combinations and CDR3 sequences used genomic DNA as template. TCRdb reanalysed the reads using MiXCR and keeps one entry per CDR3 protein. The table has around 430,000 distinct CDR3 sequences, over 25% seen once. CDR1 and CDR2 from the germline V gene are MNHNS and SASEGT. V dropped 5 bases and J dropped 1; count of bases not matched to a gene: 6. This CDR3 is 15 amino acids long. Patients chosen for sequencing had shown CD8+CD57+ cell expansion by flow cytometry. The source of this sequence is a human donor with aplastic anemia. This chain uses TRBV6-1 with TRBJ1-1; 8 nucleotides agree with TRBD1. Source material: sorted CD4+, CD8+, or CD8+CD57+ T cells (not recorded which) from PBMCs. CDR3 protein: CASSRQGTGNTEAFF. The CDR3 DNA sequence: TGTGCCAGCAGTAGACAGGGGACGGGGAACACTGAAGCTTTCTTT.